This T cell receptor (beta chain) emerged from a study of blood T cell repertoires in COVID-19. Overall study: Sources were T cells, B-cell-depleted T cells, or PBMCs; the material itself was cDNA or gDNA.

V was clipped by 4 bases and J by 0 bases, with 4 bases between them. The CDR3 sequence is 13 residues long. The germline V gene has CDR1 SGHTA and CDR2 FQGNSA. Data came from immunoSEQ multiplex PCR; TCRdb stores just in-frame clones and leaves some out. The table includes 190,000 or so clones, approximately 86% detected once. This TCR was recovered from an elderly woman with acute or convalescent COVID-19. Sequencing was done on a sample of peripheral blood. V usage is TRBV7-2 and J usage is TRBJ2-1, with D uncertain. CDR3 protein: CASSSRSYNEQFF. DNA of the CDR3: TGTGCCAGCAGCTCCCGCTCCTACAATGAGCAGTTCTTC.